This TCR beta chain derives from a study of shared clonotypes between healthy human individuals. Study findings and constraints: The represented genetic and exposure-history diversity was limited by the small number of donors.

The CDR3 totals 16 residues. Germline V gene sequence: CDR1 SGHNT, CDR2 YYREEE (reference sequence). The germline V and J ends were trimmed by 2 bases and 8 bases, with 17 bases remaining between them. With respect to this clone: Antigen: not known.

Every donor, a Caucasian adult, lived in Nashville, Tennessee. A split of CD4+ cells into CD45RA+ naive and CD45RA-negative memory subsets was performed. An even split of each subset's genomic DNA across several immunoSEQ plates was performed. TCRdb's table, derived via immunoSEQ multiplex PCR, lists solely in-frame clones and lacks some. The table includes 2 million to 3 million clones, 93% detected once. Sequencing was carried out using naive CD4+ T cells from PBMCs. The subset: CD45RA+ positively selected. This clonotype was sampled from a man aged 18 to 30 in good health. Some clones in this sample may be carry-over from other donors' samples. This chain connects TRBV5-4 to TRBJ2-6; no clear D. The CDR3 nucleotides read TGTGCCAGCAGCTTTGGCCAGCCTATATTTTCCAACGTCCTGACTTTC. It codes for CASSFGQPIFSNVLTF.